A selection of T cell receptor beta chains follows, all from one sample in a study of blood T cell repertoires in COVID-19. Here immunoSEQ multiplex PCR was the method, and the copy in TCRdb shows in-frame clones only, minus some. Among 200,000 to 300,000 clones listed, more than 70% were seen once. Material for sequencing was PBMCs or T cells enriched from blood (not recorded which). The receptors shown here come from a woman aged 40-49 years with acute COVID-19. Both conserved end residues are part of each CDR3. The D gene is left open where the match is weak. The size entry is marked missing in some rows and otherwise reads once, few, many or a size class.

TRBJ2-7 | many | TRBV5-1 | - | CASSLGDSTYEQYF | TGCGCCAGCAGCTTGGGGGACTCAACCTACGAGCAGTACTTC
TRBJ2-5 | - | TRBV7-7 | TRBD2 | CASSPGLAGGGETQYF | TGTGCTAGCAGCCCGGGACTAGCGGGAGGCGGGGAGACCCAGTACTTC
TRBJ1-3 | - | TRBV5-1 | - | CASSLLQGGNTIYF | TGCGCCAGCAGCTTGTTACAGGGTGGAAACACCATATATTTT
TRBJ2-3 | - | TRBV7-2 | TRBD2 | CASSFLAGGPPDTQYF | TGTGCCAGCAGCTTCTTAGCGGGAGGGCCCCCAGATACGCAGTATTTT
TRBJ2-6 | - | TRBV5-1 | - | CASSLDRVPSGANVLTF | TGCGCCAGCAGCTTGGACAGGGTACCCTCTGGGGCCAACGTCCTGACTTTC
TRBJ2-1 | - | TRBV12-3/TRBV12-4 | - | CASTNNEQFF | TGTGCCAGCACCAACAATGAGCAGTTCTTC
TRBJ2-7 | few | TRBV30 | TRBD2 | CAWSRGSGALAYEQYF | TGTGCCTGGAGTAGGGGAAGCGGGGCCCTTGCCTACGAGCAGTACTTC
TRBJ2-1 | once | TRBV11-2 | - | CASRGGGRNEQFF | TGTGCCAGCAGAGGTGGGGGGAGGAATGAGCAGTTCTTC
TRBJ2-5 | - | TRBV7-9 | TRBD2 | CASSPGLAAETQYF | TGTGCCAGCAGCCCGGGACTAGCGGCTGAGACCCAGTACTTC
TRBJ2-3 | - | TRBV5-1 | - | CASSLGHSRDTDTQYF | TGCGCCAGCAGCTTGGGTCACTCCCGGGATACAGATACGCAGTATTTT
TRBJ1-1 | - | TRBV6-5 | - | CASSYDTTGTAAEAFF | TGTGCCAGCAGTTATGATACCACAGGGACGGCCGCTGAAGCTTTCTTT
TRBJ1-1 | - | TRBV7-2 | - | CASSPGRGRGNTEAFF | TGTGCCAGCAGCCCAGGGCGGGGCCGGGGGAACACTGAAGCTTTCTTT
TRBJ2-3 | - | TRBV5-1 | TRBD1 | CASSPGQATDTQYF | TGCGCCAGCAGCCCGGGACAGGCCACAGATACGCAGTATTTT
TRBJ2-3 | few | TRBV11-2 | TRBD2 | CASSATGTRGTDTQYF | TGTGCCAGCAGCGCCACCGGGACTAGAGGCACAGATACGCAGTATTTT
TRBJ1-1 | once | TRBV5-1 | - | CASSLGALNTEAFF | TGCGCCAGCAGCTTGGGGGCTTTGAACACTGAAGCTTTCTTT
TRBJ1-6 | - | TRBV19 | - | CASSILSRRAGDNSPLHF | TGTGCCAGTAGTATACTCTCCAGGAGAGCGGGAGATAATTCACCCCTCCACTTT
TRBJ1-1 | - | TRBV18 | - | CASSPTSGHLNTEAFF | TGTGCCAGCTCACCCACGTCAGGACACTTGAACACTGAAGCTTTCTTT